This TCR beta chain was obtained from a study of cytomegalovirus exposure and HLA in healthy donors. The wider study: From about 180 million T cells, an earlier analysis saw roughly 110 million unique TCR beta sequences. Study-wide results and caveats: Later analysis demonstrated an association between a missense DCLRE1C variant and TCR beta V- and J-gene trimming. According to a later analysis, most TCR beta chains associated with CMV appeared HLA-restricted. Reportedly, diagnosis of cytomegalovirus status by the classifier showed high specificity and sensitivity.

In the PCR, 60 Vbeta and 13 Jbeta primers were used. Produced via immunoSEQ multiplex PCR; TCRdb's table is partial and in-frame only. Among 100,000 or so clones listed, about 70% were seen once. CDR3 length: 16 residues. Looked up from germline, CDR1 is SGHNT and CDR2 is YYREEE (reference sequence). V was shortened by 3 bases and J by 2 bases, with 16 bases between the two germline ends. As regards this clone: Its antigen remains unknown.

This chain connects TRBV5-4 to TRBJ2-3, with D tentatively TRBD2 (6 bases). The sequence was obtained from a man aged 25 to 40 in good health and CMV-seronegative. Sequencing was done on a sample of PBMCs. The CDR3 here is CASSSRSAGTTDTQYF. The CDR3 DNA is TGTGCCAGCAGCTCCAGGAGTGCGGGGACCACAGATACGCAGTATTTT.